One T cell receptor (beta chain) is described in this entry. The entry originates in a study of CD8+CD57+ T cells in acquired aplastic anemia. Genomic DNA constituted the template upon which TCR beta VDJ and CDR3 profiling was performed. One entry per CDR3 protein, called by TCRdb with MiXCR from the reads. The table records 220,000 or so distinct CDR3 sequences, approximately 60% of them present only once. The CDR3 consists of 14 residues. Germline assignment: CDR1 GTSNPN and CDR2 SVGIG (reference sequence). Trimming shortened V by 0 bases and J by 0 bases, and 9 bases separated the two germline ends. For sequencing, patients were chosen who had shown expansion of CD8+CD57+ cells by flow cytometry.

V is TRBV30 and J is TRBJ2-7; D not resolved. The TCR was taken from a human donor with aplastic anemia. Specimen: sorted CD4+, CD8+, or CD8+CD57+ T cells (not recorded which) from PBMCs. CDR3 region: CAWSVGRASYEQYF. CDR3 nucleotide sequence: TGTGCCTGGAGTGTTGGCCGAGCCTCCTACGAGCAGTACTTC.